A selection of T cell receptor beta chains follows, all from one sample in a study of blood T cell repertoires in COVID-19. Sequencing was performed with immunoSEQ multiplex PCR; in TCRdb, only in-frame clones are kept and a portion is missing. Among 200,000 to 300,000 clones listed, 85% to 90% were seen once. Sequenced: PBMCs or T cells enriched from blood (not recorded which). Source of these receptors: a man aged 45 to 65 who had been exposed to COVID-19. CDR3s include the opening cysteine and the closing phenylalanine or tryptophan. Fields, in order: D gene, clone size, V gene, J gene, CDR3 DNA, CDR3 protein. D genes are given only for firm matches. Rows may omit the clone size; those that give it use once, few, many or a size class.

-	-	TRBV9	TRBJ2-3	TGTGCCAGCACCATATCTCCAGCGGGCGAGCCACCAGATACGCAGTATTTT	CASTISPAGEPPDTQYF
TRBD1	few	TRBV7-9	TRBJ1-4	TGTGCCAGCAGCTGGGACTCGGGACAGGGTGGAGAAAAACTGTTTTTT	CASSWDSGQGGEKLFF
TRBD2	-	TRBV5-1	TRBJ2-1	TGCGCCAGCAGCTCTATTGGACTAGCGGGACCCACGTCACCCTACAATGAGCAGTTCTTC	CASSSIGLAGPTSPYNEQFF
-	-	TRBV20-1	TRBJ2-1	TGCAGTGCTAGAATAGCGGTAGCGCAGTTCTTC	CSARIAVAQFF
-	-	TRBV2	TRBJ1-2	TGTGCCAGCAGACAGACAGCCCTGGCTGGGGGCTACACCTTC	CASRQTALAGGYTF
TRBD1	-	TRBV5-1	TRBJ1-2	TGCGCCAGCGAACGGACAGGGTCGGATTTTGGTGGCTACACCTTC	CASERTGSDFGGYTF
TRBD2	few	TRBV11-2	TRBJ2-3	TGTGCCAGCAGCTTAGTGGGAACTAGCGGCTACACAGATACGCAGTATTTT	CASSLVGTSGYTDTQYF
-	-	TRBV6-6	TRBJ2-5	TGTGCCAGCAGAGACTACGCGGAGACCCAGTACTTC	CASRDYAETQYF
TRBD2	-	TRBV29-1	TRBJ2-3	TGCAGCGTTGAAGCGGGAGGGCGAACAGATACGCAGTATTTT	CSVEAGGRTDTQYF
TRBD1	-	TRBV3-1/TRBV3-2	TRBJ1-2	TGTGCCAGCAGCCTAGGGACAGCTTATGGCTACACCTTC	CASSLGTAYGYTF
-	-	TRBV10-1	TRBJ2-5	TGCGCCAGCAGTTCCACAGGGAGCGAGACCCAGTACTTC	CASSSTGSETQYF
-	-	TRBV10-3	TRBJ1-3	TGTGCCATCAGTGAAACAAGCTCTGGAAACACCATATATTTT	CAISETSSGNTIYF
-	-	TRBV4-2	TRBJ1-4	TGTGCCAGCAGCCCCGTTTCCGGGTCGGCTAATGAAAAACTGTTTTTT	CASSPVSGSANEKLFF
-	-	TRBV28	TRBJ1-1	TGTGCCAGCAGACTGACTGCCAGGGTATCTAGTGAAGCTTTCTTT	CASRLTARVSSEAFF
-	-	TRBV28	TRBJ1-2	TGTGCCAGCAGTTTATCCCTCTATGGCTACACCTTC	CASSLSLYGYTF
TRBD1	-	TRBV14	TRBJ1-2	TGTGCCAGCAGCCCCACCACGACAGGGGGCGGCGGCTACACCTTC	CASSPTTTGGGGYTF
-	-	TRBV6-6	TRBJ1-5	TGTGCCAGCAGTTACTCGGGACACTATAGCAATCAGCCCCAGCATTTT	CASSYSGHYSNQPQHF
-	-	TRBV7-2	TRBJ1-6	TGTGCCAGCAGCACTACTACTGTCGCCCTCCACTTT	CASSTTTVALHF
-	-	TRBV24-1	TRBJ2-5	TGTGCCACCAGTGACTCCCGGACAGCTAAAGAGACCCAGTACTTC	CATSDSRTAKETQYF
TRBD2	-	TRBV10-3	TRBJ2-1	TGTGCCATCAGTGAGTCGATTTCCGGGGGGGCCAGAGATGAGCAGTTCTTC	CAISESISGGARDEQFF
-	-	TRBV7-9	TRBJ1-1	TGTGCCAGCAGCTTTACTACGAACACTGAAGCTTTCTTT	CASSFTTNTEAFF
TRBD1	-	TRBV10-3	TRBJ1-1	TGTGCCATCAGTCCAGGGGGCCTGGTGAACACTGAAGCTTTCTTT	CAISPGGLVNTEAFF